This T cell receptor (beta chain) derives from a study of beta chain features in type 1 diabetes (dated by TCRdb to 2016 to 2018). Regarding the study in general: No differences in mean age, gender distribution, total cell number or subset yield were found between patients and healthy donors. A total of under 140,000,000 sorted cells were examined across all samples, and the number of cells per subset was strongly correlated with RNA yield. In the study, TCRB repertoires of sorted circulating CD4+ T cell subsets from recently diagnosed type 1 diabetes patients were compared with those of matched healthy donors. Whereas all 28 donors provided naive and central memory subsets, regulatory and stem cell-like memory subsets were isolated from just 8 patients and about eight healthy donors.

Each donor gave one peripheral blood draw, averaging roughly 100 mL, which was collected into heparinised tubes. A BD FACSAria II and a panel including CD45RO, CCR7, CD25, CD127, CD95 and CD27 were used to sort naive, central memory, regulatory and stem cell-like memory CD4+ T cells. A purity above 95% was achieved for all sorted populations. PBMCs were isolated immediately by Lymphoprep density gradient centrifugation and stained directly without culture. Samples were stained and sorted in pairs, with one healthy donor and one patient per experiment, so that batch effects were minimized. The entire amount of isolated RNA was reverse transcribed using the High Capacity cDNA Reverse Transcription Kit, so the sequenced TCRB transcripts were expressed ones. Deep immunoSEQ sequencing was performed on naive, central memory and regulatory T cell samples, with an average of around 3.4 million total reads per sample. After sorted cells were lysed in RLT buffer, RNA was extracted with DNase-treated RNeasy Micro or Mini kits, with the choice depending on cell number. To prevent cross-contamination, every cell subset was processed on its own, while patient and healthy donor samples were processed together. TCRB sequences were amplified from cDNA with the immunoSEQ multiplex PCR, producing 87-bp fragments spanning the CDR3 region. Sequencing of the amplicons was done on the Illumina HiSeq platform. Turning to the authors' computational methods: PCR bias was corrected computationally using synthetic template baselines, and reads within Hamming distance 2 were collapsed, with unmergeable singletons discarded. By aligning reads against IMGT, V, D and J genes, CDR3 length, and insertions or deletions at six rearrangement sites were assigned. Within each subset, clonotype counts were normalized to sorted cell number, after which true diversity and Gini coefficients were computed with the tcR R package. The overlap coefficient, calculated on TCRB nucleotide sequences, was used to measure repertoire sharing. The clones in this table, taken by TCRdb from immuneACCESS, are in-frame only. Not every clone is retained; where verified, under half of the shortfall comes from an unresolved V gene, and the cause of the rest is unknown. V, J and clone size reflect that table, while D and trimming were determined from the DNA. The sample contains 150,000 to 200,000 clones, more than 10% of them found a single time. Approximately 0.64% of the sample comes from the top ten.

To note about this clone: This receptor's antigen is unknown. No much larger clone is present one base from it, and per-base qualities are unavailable.

Broad study findings and their caveats: Because cDNA rather than genomic DNA was sequenced, highly expressing activated cells could have been over-represented, although no difference in activation and CD3 levels was found between groups. Naive, central memory and regulatory TCRB repertoires appeared more similar among patients than among healthy donors. HLA sub-analyses involved small numbers of individuals, so any influence of HLA type on TCRB rearrangement remained unresolved. Fewer insertions and more nucleotide deletions at VDJ recombination sites were observed in patients with type 1 diabetes, implying thymic rearrangement abnormalities. Shorter templates might be favored by PCR, yet because patient and control samples were amplified and corrected together, any such skew would affect both groups equally. Type 1 diabetes patients showed a moderate but significant shortening of TCRB CDR3 length in all four CD4+ subsets.

The CDR3 runs 13 amino acids, cysteine and phenylalanine included. Only the CDR3 DNA stays, 39 bases, in frame from base 1. Trimming at the junction amounts to 6 bases on V and 8 bases on J, and the germline ends lie 13 bases apart. CDR1 MDHEN and CDR2 SYDVKM were looked up in the germline V gene. The sequenced sample was central memory CD4+ T cells from blood. The source of this sequence is a woman under 30 in good health. The rearranged chain carries TRBV28 and TRBJ2-2; the D segment could be TRBD1, given 6 matching bases. In nucleotides, the sequence is TGTGCCAGCAGATCAAGAGGACAGGGGGAGCTGTTTTTT. Its coded protein is CASRSRGQGELFF.